Listed below are T cell receptor beta chains from one sample, sequenced in a study of blood T cell repertoires in COVID-19. Profiled with immunoSEQ multiplex PCR; TCRdb holds only in-frame clones, not every one. The table has around 190,000 clones, approximately 85% seen once. Sequenced material: peripheral blood. Receptor source: a woman between 55 and 75 years old with acute or convalescent COVID-19. CDR3s include the opening cysteine and the closing phenylalanine or tryptophan. A D gene is named only where the DNA matches it firmly. Size is stated for part of the rows, as once, few or many counts, or as a class when the clone is expanded.

abundance,d_gene,j_gene,v_gene,CDR3aa,CDR3nt
.,TRBD2,TRBJ2-7,TRBV9,CASSPRGSSGTYEQYF,TGTGCCAGCAGCCCCCGCGGGAGTAGCGGGACTTACGAGCAGTACTTC
.,TRBD1,TRBJ2-7,TRBV28,CASSLWGQGTYEQYF,TGTGCCAGCAGTTTGTGGGGACAGGGTACCTACGAGCAGTACTTC
once,.,TRBJ1-6,TRBV2,CASLYRSGVVDSSPLHF,TGTGCCAGTTTATACCGGTCAGGGGTAGTGGATTCTTCACCCCTCCACTTT
.,TRBD1,TRBJ1-1,TRBV29-1,CSVGLGGNTEAFF,TGCAGCGTTGGGTTAGGGGGCAACACTGAAGCTTTCTTT
.,.,TRBJ1-1,TRBV28,CASRFPGLGRTEAFF,TGTGCCAGCAGATTCCCTGGACTGGGGAGGACTGAAGCTTTCTTT
.,.,TRBJ2-2,TRBV7-9,CASSLIPFQGSTGELFF,TGTGCCAGCAGCTTAATACCTTTTCAGGGATCGACCGGGGAGCTGTTTTTT
.,.,TRBJ1-1,TRBV6-2/TRBV6-3,CASSYGAMNTEAFF,TGTGCCAGCAGTTACGGGGCGATGAACACTGAAGCTTTCTTT
.,TRBD1,TRBJ1-3,TRBV5-1,CASSLAMTGTTGNTIYF,TGCGCCAGCAGCTTGGCAATGACAGGGACGACTGGAAACACCATATATTTT
.,.,TRBJ1-1,TRBV12-3/TRBV12-4,CASSLWAEKVAFF,TGTGCCAGCAGTTTATGGGCCGAGAAGGTAGCTTTCTTT
.,.,TRBJ1-5,TRBV12-3/TRBV12-4,CASSLDLVSAQHF,TGTGCCAGCAGTTTAGATCTTGTCTCAGCCCAGCATTTT
.,TRBD1,TRBJ1-2,TRBV7-3,CASSHTGGRGYTF,TGTGCCAGCAGCCATACAGGGGGCCGTGGCTACACCTTC
.,TRBD1,TRBJ1-2,TRBV7-9,CASSLPGTVVSLNYGYTF,TGTGCCAGCAGCTTACCAGGGACAGTCGTGTCGTTAAACTATGGCTACACCTTC
.,.,TRBJ2-7,TRBV3-1/TRBV3-2,CASSLGGGSEQYF,TGTGCCAGCAGCCTGGGTGGTGGGAGCGAGCAGTACTTC
.,TRBD2,TRBJ2-2,TRBV2,CASNLTPGGVGELFF,TGTGCCAGCAATTTAACGCCGGGAGGGGTCGGGGAGCTGTTTTTT
.,TRBD2,TRBJ2-1,TRBV15,CATSRGNSGTYNEQFF,TGTGCCACCAGCAGGGGTAATAGCGGGACCTACAATGAGCAGTTCTTC
.,TRBD1,TRBJ1-2,TRBV6-1,CASSEGLGQEEGYTF,TGTGCCAGCAGTGAAGGGTTGGGACAGGAGGAGGGCTACACCTTC
.,TRBD1,TRBJ1-1,TRBV11-3,CASSLRQGAEAFF,TGTGCCAGCAGCTTACGACAGGGCGCTGAAGCTTTCTTT
.,TRBD2,TRBJ2-3,TRBV4-1,CASSQDSGRVVTAQVVDTQYF,TGCGCCAGCAGCCAAGATAGCGGGAGGGTCGTTACCGCCCAGGTAGTGGATACGCAGTATTTT
.,TRBD1,TRBJ2-2,TRBV7-3,CASSPRQGATGELFF,TGTGCCAGCAGCCCTCGACAGGGGGCTACCGGGGAGCTGTTTTTT
.,TRBD2,TRBJ2-5,TRBV10-1,CASSESGLADQETQYF,TGCGCCAGCAGTGAGTCCGGACTAGCGGACCAAGAGACCCAGTACTTC
.,.,TRBJ2-7,TRBV7-2,CASSLGPDYEQYF,TGTGCCAGCAGCTTAGGCCCAGATTACGAGCAGTACTTC